The 2 T cell receptor beta chains listed next were all sequenced from one sample in a study of glioma-infiltrating T cells. Amplification of TCR alpha and beta CDR3 regions from RNA used iRepertoire nested multiplex PCR. TCRdb ran MiXCR on the multiplex PCR reads and lists one entry per CDR3 protein. Of 150,000 to 200,000 distinct CDR3 sequences in the sample, more than 25% were seen once. The sequenced sample consisted of glioma tissue, nonneoplastic brain tissue, or PBMCs (not recorded which). These receptors all come from a human donor with low-grade glioma or glioblastoma, undergoing nonglioma brain surgery, or in good health (not recorded which).

The DNA for the CDR3 is TGCGCCAGCAGCCCCACTAGCGTCTCCTACAATGAGCAGTTCTTC. This encodes CASSPTSVSYNEQFF. V gene TRBV4-1 combines with J gene TRBJ2-1; TRBD2 matches at 7 bases. There are 15 residues in the CDR3. Germline V gene sequence: CDR1 MGHRA, CDR2 YSYEKL. V lost 4 bases, J lost 0 bases, and 3 bases stayed unmatched.

This clonotype was detected once. This chain joins TRBV20-1 and TRBJ2-7; the match to TRBD2 covers 14 bases. This CDR3 has 16 residues. Germline CDR1 DFQATT, CDR2 SNEGSKA (reference sequence). The CDR3 loop is CRATHGTSGGPYEQYF. The CDR3 DNA reads as TGCAGAGCCACTCACGGGACTAGCGGGGGACCCTACGAGCAGTACTTC.